Described below is a single T cell receptor (beta chain) sequence and its context. V was pared by 7 bases and J by 2 bases, with 8 bases of the junction left unmatched. The length of the CDR3 is 14 residues. Germline loops: CDR1 SGHRS, CDR2 YFSETQ. Study processing details: Out-of-frame sequences were removed, leaving around 2.2 million distinct TCRbeta sequences. The repertoire was sequenced with immunoSEQ multiplex PCR; TCRdb's copy has only in-frame clones and lacks some. V and J calls and clone size follow that table, whereas D and trimming were derived from the DNA. This table holds under 40,000 clones, 79% found once. This sample stems from a study of memory CD4+ T cells and cytomegalovirus serostatus. The sort gate was single viable CD3+CD4+CD8-CD45RO+ cells for memory CD4+ T cells.

This receptor was obtained from an adult in good health and CMV-seropositive. The chain joins TRBV5-1 to TRBJ2-5, with 7 bases that match TRBD1. The specimen was memory CD4+ T cells from blood. CDR3 region: CASRSGTEQETQYF. DNA of the CDR3: TGCGCCAGCCGCTCAGGGACAGAACAAGAGACCCAGTACTTC.